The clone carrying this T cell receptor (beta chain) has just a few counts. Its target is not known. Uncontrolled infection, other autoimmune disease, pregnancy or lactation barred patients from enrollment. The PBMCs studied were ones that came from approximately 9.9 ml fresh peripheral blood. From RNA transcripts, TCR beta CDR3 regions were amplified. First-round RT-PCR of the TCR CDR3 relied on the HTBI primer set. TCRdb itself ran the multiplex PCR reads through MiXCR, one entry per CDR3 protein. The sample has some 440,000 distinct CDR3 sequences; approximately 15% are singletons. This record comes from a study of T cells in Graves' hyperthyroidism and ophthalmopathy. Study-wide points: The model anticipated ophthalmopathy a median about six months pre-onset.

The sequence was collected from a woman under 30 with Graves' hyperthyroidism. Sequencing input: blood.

The CDR3 sequence: CASSLEGLQETQYF. The CDR3 DNA reads TGTGCCAGCAGTTTAGAAGGGTTACAAGAGACCCAGTACTTC. This chain uses TRBV12-3 or TRBV12-4 with TRBJ2-5; no clear D. The ends were cut back, 1 base at V and 2 bases at J, with 8 bases in the middle. This CDR3 has 14 amino acids.